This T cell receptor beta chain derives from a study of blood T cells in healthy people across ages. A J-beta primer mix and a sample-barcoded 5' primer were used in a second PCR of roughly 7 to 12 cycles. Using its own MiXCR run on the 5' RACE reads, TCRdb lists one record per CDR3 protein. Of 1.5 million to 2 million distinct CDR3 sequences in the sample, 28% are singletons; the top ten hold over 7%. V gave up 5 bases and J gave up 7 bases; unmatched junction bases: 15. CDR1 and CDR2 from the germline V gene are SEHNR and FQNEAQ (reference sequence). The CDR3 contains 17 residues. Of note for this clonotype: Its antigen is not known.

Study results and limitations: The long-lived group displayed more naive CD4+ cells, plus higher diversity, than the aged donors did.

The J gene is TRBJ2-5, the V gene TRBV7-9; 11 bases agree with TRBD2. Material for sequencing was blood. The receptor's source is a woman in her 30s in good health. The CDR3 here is CASSRSGTSGRIGTQYF. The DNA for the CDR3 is TGTGCCAGCAGCCGTAGCGGGACTAGCGGACGGATTGGGACCCAGTACTTC.